The 25 T cell receptor beta chains listed next were all sequenced from one sample in a study of T-cell reconstitution after alpha-beta-depleted transplantation in children. The TCRbeta library incorporated unique molecular identifiers. TCRdb re-called the PCR reads with MiXCR, one entry per CDR3 protein. The table records approximately 500,000 distinct CDR3 sequences, 25% to 30% of them present only once. The specimen comprised PBMCs, sampled before TCRalphabeta/CD19-depleted stem cell transplant. All receptors derive from a boy less than two years old with Wiskott-Aldrich syndrome, due to receive a stem cell transplant.

Only a few counts were recorded for this clonotype. This chain links TRBV15 with TRBJ2-1; no definite D call. CDR1 is LNHNV and CDR2 is YYDKDF in the germline V gene (reference sequence). The CDR3 runs to 15 residues. V shed 4 bases and J shed 1 base, with 11 bases lying between them. In nucleotides, the CDR3 is TGTGCCACCAGCAACTACCTAGAATCCTACAATGAGCAGTTCTTC. This translates into CATSNYLESYNEQFF.

CDR3 residues: CASRGRGGDQETQYF. CDR3 coding DNA: TGTGCCAGCAGGGGCCGCGGAGGGGACCAAGAGACCCAGTACTTC. The rearrangement uses TRBV6-1 and TRBJ2-5; D might be TRBD2 (6 bases). Germline assignment: CDR1 MNHNS and CDR2 SASEGT. Trimming removed 6 bases from V and 0 bases from J, with 14 bases in between. The CDR3 sequence is 15 residues long.

The rearrangement joins TRBV20-1 to TRBJ2-2; D not resolved. V lost 3 bases, J lost 0 bases, and 8 bases lay in between. There are 14 residues in the CDR3. Germline CDR1 reads DFQATT; CDR2 reads SNEGSKA (reference sequence). The CDR3 DNA is TGCAGTGCTAGGGGTATTTCGAACACCGGGGAGCTGTTTTTT. Protein sequence: CSARGISNTGELFF.

Only a few counts were recorded for this clonotype. The V gene is TRBV5-1, the J gene TRBJ2-3, with TRBD2 matching over 12 bases. Trimming took 3 bases from V and 3 from J; bases not matched to a gene: 8. CDR1 and CDR2 from the germline V gene are SGHRS and YFSETQ. This CDR3 is 17 amino acids long. The CDR3 DNA sequence: TGCGCCAGCAGCTACCCGTCGACTAGCGGGAGAACAGATACGCAGTATTTT. It yields the protein CASSYPSTSGRTDTQYF. The whole variable domain, filled in from reference TRBV5-1 and TRBJ2-3, reads KAGVTQTPRYLIKTRGQQVTLSCSPISGHRSVSWYQQTPGQGLQFLFEYFSETQRNKGNFPGRFSGRQFSNSRSEMNVSTLELGDSALYLCASSYPSTSGRTDTQYFGPGTRLTVL.

The CDR3 protein is CASSPSELPNNEQFF. Written as DNA, the CDR3 is TGTGCCAGCAGCCCCTCAGAGCTCCCGAACAATGAGCAGTTCTTC. V gene TRBV12-3 or TRBV12-4 combines with J gene TRBJ2-1; D gene unclear. V shed 6 bases and J shed 5 bases, with 17 bases lying between them. This CDR3 spans 15 amino acids.

The rearrangement links TRBV24-1 to TRBJ2-1; D is uncertain. Trimming cost V 3 bases and J 6 bases, with 8 bases left between them. In germline, CDR1 is KGHDR, CDR2 SFDVKD. This CDR3 spans 13 amino acids. CDR3 protein: CATSDVRFNEQFF. The CDR3 DNA follows: TGTGCCACCAGTGATGTACGGTTCAATGAGCAGTTCTTC.

This chain uses TRBV5-1 with TRBJ2-1; 9 bases match TRBD2. V shed 0 bases, J shed 8 bases, and the junction held 6 bases outside the gene matches. CDR1 and CDR2 from the germline V gene are SGHRS and YFSETQ. The CDR3 totals 15 residues. The CDR3 sequence: CASSLVSGSLDEQFF. As DNA, the CDR3 is TGCGCCAGCAGCTTGGTTAGCGGGAGTCTAGATGAGCAGTTCTTC.

The rearrangement joins TRBV20-1 to TRBJ2-1, with 7 bases that match TRBD2. This CDR3 has 15 residues. Looked up from germline, CDR1 is DFQATT and CDR2 is SNEGSKA (reference sequence). V lost 4 bases and J lost 0; bases outside the gene matches: 6. The chain's CDR3 is CSAMGRGSSYNEQFF. In nucleotides, the CDR3 is TGCAGTGCTATGGGGCGGGGGAGCTCCTACAATGAGCAGTTCTTC.

This clonotype was recorded a few times. The chain links TRBV28 to TRBJ2-5; D might be TRBD1 or TRBD2, each matching 5 bases. The CDR3 covers 16 residues. V was cut by 6 bases and J by 5 bases, with 22 bases left in between. The germline CDR1 and CDR2 sequences are MDHEN and SYDVKM. CDR3 in amino acids: CASSQTIPQGRETQYF. Written as DNA, the CDR3 is TGTGCCAGCAGCCAGACGATTCCCCAGGGACGGGAGACCCAGTACTTC.

This clonotype occurred a few times. The rearrangement links TRBV24-1 to TRBJ2-1; D gene unclear. In germline, CDR1 is KGHDR, CDR2 SFDVKD. The CDR3 extends over 13 amino acids. V lost 2 bases to trimming and J lost 7 bases, with 8 bases between them. Here the CDR3 DNA reads TGTGCCACCAGTGATTCCTCGAGGAATGAGCAGTTCTTC. Translation gives CATSDSSRNEQFF.

This chain links TRBV11-2 with TRBJ2-5, with 8 nucleotides matching TRBD1. CDR1 SGHAT and CDR2 FQNNGV come from the germline V gene. The CDR3 sequence is 16 residues long. V trimming: 6 bases; J trimming: 3 bases; junction bases outside the gene matches: 12. CDR3 DNA: TGTGCCAGCAGTCGACGGACAGGGACCCTCGAAGAGACCCAGTACTTC. This translates into CASSRRTGTLEETQYF. Full variable domain (missing parts from reference TRBV11-2 and TRBJ2-5): EAGVAQSPRYKIIEKRQSVAFWCNPISGHATLYWYQQILGQGPKLLIQFQNNGVVDDSQLPKDRFSAERLKGVDSTLKIQPAKLEDSAVYLCASSRRTGTLEETQYFGPGTRLLVL.

This clonotype turned up a few times. The J gene is TRBJ2-1, the V gene TRBV15; 9 nucleotides line up with TRBD1. V lost 2 bases to trimming and J lost 4 bases; unmatched junction nucleotides: 6. Germline values: CDR1 LNHNV, CDR2 YYDKDF (reference sequence). The CDR3 contains 16 residues. This chain's CDR3 is CATSRIGTGIYNEQFF. In DNA form, the CDR3 reads TGTGCCACCAGCAGAATCGGGACAGGGATTTACAATGAGCAGTTCTTC.

This clonotype was seen a few times. The chain links TRBV20-1 to TRBJ2-2; D possibly corresponds to TRBD2 (5 bases). Trimming removed 4 bases at V and 0 bases at J, with 9 bases between. Germline V gene data show CDR1 as DFQATT and CDR2 as SNEGSKA (reference sequence). CDR3 size: 14 residues. The CDR3 loop reads CSAIATANTGELFF. CDR3 sequence (DNA): TGCAGTGCTATAGCGACCGCGAACACCGGGGAGCTGTTTTTT.

This chain uses TRBV12-3 or TRBV12-4 with TRBJ2-7; weak D call: TRBD1 (6 bases). V lost 5 bases and J lost 1, with 12 bases in between. The CDR3 length is 14 residues. The CDR3 region has the DNA TGTGCCAGCAGTGAGACTACAGGGTCCTACGAGCAGTACTTC. Translating gives CASSETTGSYEQYF.

This chain's CDR3 is CASKQGAGLEQYF. The CDR3 coding sequence is TGCGCCAGCAAGCAGGGGGCTGGCCTCGAGCAGTACTTC. V and J are TRBV5-1 and TRBJ2-7, with 8 bases matching TRBD1. Germline values: CDR1 SGHRS, CDR2 YFSETQ. Losses at the gene ends were 6 bases for V and 6 bases for J; bases not matched to a gene: 8. The CDR3 runs 13 residues.

This clonotype was picked up a small number of times. This chain joins TRBV29-1 and TRBJ1-2; the match to TRBD1 covers 9 bases. The germline CDR1 and CDR2 sequences are SQVTM and ANQGSEA. This CDR3 spans 14 amino acids. Trimming at V came to 2 bases and at J to 8 bases, leaving 9 bases not matched to a gene. The CDR3 is CSVEFRDRVGGYTF. For the CDR3, the DNA is TGCAGCGTTGAATTTCGGGACAGGGTTGGAGGCTACACCTTC.

In its sample, this clonotype was seen a few times. This chain links TRBV12-3 or TRBV12-4 with TRBJ2-3; D not resolved. The CDR3 loop spans 14 amino acids. The germline V and J ends were trimmed by 4 bases and 2 bases, with 10 bases remaining between them. The CDR3 coding sequence is TGTGCCAGCAGTTCCGCGGCTTACACAGATACGCAGTATTTT. Its protein product is CASSSAAYTDTQYF.

This chain uses TRBV24-1 with TRBJ2-2; perhaps TRBD2 as D (5 bases). The CDR3 loop spans 16 amino acids. The V and J ends lost 12 bases and 7 bases respectively, with 26 bases between them. Germline V CDR1 and CDR2: KGHDR, SFDVKD. The CDR3 reads CAGFRGKPALSGELFF. The DNA for the CDR3 is TGTGCCGGTTTTCGGGGAAAACCCGCTTTGAGCGGGGAGCTGTTTTTT.

There are a few counts of this clonotype. V usage is TRBV10-3 and J usage is TRBJ1-1, with a weak D call TRBD1 (5 bases). Germline CDR1 is ENHRY and CDR2 is SYGVKD. V lost 5 bases, J lost 1 base, and 11 bases lay in between. The CDR3 is made up of 14 amino acids. DNA of the CDR3: TGTGCCATCAGTATCCGAGGGGAGAACACTGAAGCTTTCTTT. Its translation is CAISIRGENTEAFF.

This clonotype was observed a few times. The chain is built from TRBV20-1 and TRBJ1-1; D is unclear. The length of the CDR3 is 12 residues. Germline-derived CDR1 and CDR2 are DFQATT and SNEGSKA (reference sequence). The V and J ends lost 1 base and 5 bases respectively, with 8 bases between them. The CDR3 loop is CSARGERTEAFF. In DNA form, the CDR3 reads TGCAGTGCTAGAGGGGAGAGGACTGAAGCTTTCTTT.

This clonotype was seen only a few times. As DNA, the CDR3 is TGTGCCAGCAGTTTGTTAGATCCCTACAATGAGCAGTTCTTC. Amino acids: CASSLLDPYNEQFF. The chain has TRBV12-3 or TRBV12-4 and TRBJ2-1, with D hard to call. The CDR3 runs 14 residues. Trimming took 3 bases from V and 2 from J, leaving 8 bases between them.

This clonotype was counted only a few times. An end of the junction does not agree with germline; a read error may underlie this. V and J are TRBV20-1 and TRBJ2-3; 9 bases line up with TRBD2. In germline, CDR1 is DFQATT, CDR2 SNEGSKA (reference sequence). There are 12 residues in the CDR3. The CDR3 DNA sequence: TGCAGTGCGTCCCCGACGGCGGGAGGGCCGAATTTT. Its translation is CSASPTAGGPNF.

The CDR3 bases are TGTGCCAGCAGTTTGGTGGCCCCCAATGAGCAGTTCTTC. As protein: CASSLVAPNEQFF. The chain uses TRBV28 and TRBJ2-1; D call uncertain. Deletions cut 3 bases from V and 6 bases from J, with 9 bases between. CDR1 is MDHEN, CDR2 SYDVKM, per germline. This CDR3 has 13 residues.

In its sample, this clonotype was seen once. Compared with germline, one end of the junction differs, possibly owing to a read error. The V and J genes are TRBV30 and TRBJ2-2, with a possible D match to TRBD1 (6 bases). Germline CDR1 is GTSNPN and CDR2 is SVGIG (reference sequence). The CDR3 sequence is 18 residues long. CDR3 region: CAWSRGKFGRTLTGELLF. CDR3 sequence (DNA): TGTGCCTGGAGTAGGGGGAAGTTTGGTCGGACACTGACCGGGGAGCTGTTGTTT.

This clonotype has just a few counts. V is TRBV3-1 and J is TRBJ1-6; maybe TRBD1 (5 bases). V was shortened by 3 bases and J by 3 bases, with 6 bases between the two germline ends. The CDR3 is made up of 14 amino acids. Germline V gives CDR1 LGHDT, CDR2 YNNKEL (reference sequence). The CDR3, as DNA: TGTGCCAGCAGCCACGGGGGCTATAATTCACCCCTCCACTTT. This codes for CASSHGGYNSPLHF.